Following are 13 T cell receptor beta chains from one sample sequenced in a study of blood T cell repertoires in COVID-19. The method was immunoSEQ multiplex PCR; TCRdb's version includes in-frame clones alone and lacks a portion of them. The table has some 54,000 clones, roughly four fifths seen once. The sample comprised peripheral blood. The receptors were sampled from a woman aged 60 to 75 with acute or convalescent COVID-19.

CDR3 amino acids: CASSSGTGVRQPQHF. CDR3 nucleotide sequence: TGTGCCAGCAGCTCCGGGACAGGGGTCAGGCAGCCCCAGCATTTT. The J gene is TRBJ1-5, the V gene TRBV7-8; 10 nucleotides line up with TRBD1. In germline, CDR1 is SGHVS, CDR2 FQNEAQ. CDR3 length: 15 amino acids. V shed 4 bases and J 7 bases; nucleotides not matched to a gene: 7.

The gene calls are TRBV7-8 and TRBJ2-3; 12 nucleotides agree with TRBD2. Germline values: CDR1 SGHVS, CDR2 FQNEAQ. This CDR3 has 18 residues. J was trimmed by 3 bases and V by 4 bases; bases with no gene match: 11. The CDR3: CASSYRTALAGGTDTQYF. The CDR3 DNA reads as TGTGCCAGCAGCTATCGTACGGCACTAGCGGGGGGAACAGATACGCAGTATTTT.

This chain connects TRBV10-3 to TRBJ1-1, with 10 bases matching TRBD1. The CDR3 extends over 13 amino acids. With V trimmed by 5 bases and J by 6 bases, 3 bases remained unmatched. Per the germline V gene, CDR1 is ENHRY and CDR2 is SYGVKD. The CDR3 sequence: CAISPGQGPEAFF. CDR3 bases: TGTGCCATCAGTCCGGGACAGGGGCCTGAAGCTTTCTTT.

V is TRBV4-1 and J is TRBJ2-7; D call uncertain. Germline-derived CDR1 and CDR2 are MGHRA and YSYEKL. The CDR3 runs to 16 residues. Trimming cost V 0 bases and J 0 bases, with 12 bases left between them. The CDR3 bases are TGCGCCAGCAGCCAAGATTGGGTTAGCAGCTCCTACGAGCAGTACTTC. This codes for CASSQDWVSSSYEQYF.

The chain has TRBV9 and TRBJ1-2; D uncertain. Germline CDR1 reads SGDLS; CDR2 reads YYNGEE. The CDR3 length is 12 residues. V was trimmed by 4 bases and J by 5 bases, leaving 9 bases between them. Written as DNA, the CDR3 is TGTGCCAGCAGCCTAAGTTCTTATGGCTACACCTTC. Its translation: CASSLSSYGYTF.

The rearrangement joins TRBV28 to TRBJ2-6; 11 nucleotides align to TRBD2. J lost 4 bases, V lost 6 bases, and 23 bases had no gene match. There are 22 residues in the CDR3. CDR1 is MDHEN and CDR2 is SYDVKM in the germline V gene. This chain's CDR3 is CASSHRGLAGLNPSQGANVLTF. The CDR3 nucleotides read TGTGCCAGCAGCCACCGAGGACTAGCGGGTTTAAACCCGTCCCAGGGGGCCAACGTCCTGACTTTC.

This chain uses TRBV28 with TRBJ1-5; TRBD1 is a possible D gene (6 bases). The CDR3 loop spans 14 amino acids. V lost 5 bases and J lost 0, with 8 bases in between. Per the germline V gene, CDR1 is MDHEN and CDR2 is SYDVKM. The CDR3 here is CASSTGNSNQPQHF. CDR3 in DNA: TGTGCCAGCAGTACAGGGAATAGCAATCAGCCCCAGCATTTT.

This clone was seen once. The rearrangement joins TRBV7-7 to TRBJ2-1, with 14 bases identical to TRBD2. Germline CDR1 is SSHAT and CDR2 is FNYEAQ (reference sequence). After removal of 5 bases from V and 2 bases from J, the junction contained 8 bases not matched to a gene. The CDR3 is 18 residues long. The CDR3 region has the DNA TGTGCCAGCAGCCAGGGACTAGCGGGAGTAGATACCTACAATGAGCAGTTCTTC. Translating it yields CASSQGLAGVDTYNEQFF.

The chain links TRBV25-1 to TRBJ1-5, with no clear D. Germline V gives CDR1 MGHDK, CDR2 SYGVNS. The CDR3 sequence is 12 residues long. Trimming removed 4 bases from V and 7 bases from J, with 8 bases in between. The CDR3 is CASSVGGQPQHF. In DNA form, the CDR3 reads TGTGCCAGCAGTGTCGGAGGACAGCCCCAGCATTTT.

This clone was observed once. The chain couples TRBV24-1 to TRBJ2-3; D gene ambiguous. The germline V gene encodes CDR1 KGHDR and CDR2 SFDVKD. The CDR3 runs 13 residues. V dropped 4 bases and J dropped 7 bases, with 11 bases sitting between them. The CDR3: CATSESVPNTQYF. In DNA, the CDR3 is TGTGCCACCAGTGAGTCAGTCCCCAATACGCAGTATTTT.

CDR3 sequence reads: CASSLVTDSPLHF. CDR3 bases: TGTGCCAGCAGCTTGGTAACAGATTCACCCCTCCACTTT. The J gene is TRBJ1-6, the V gene TRBV5-5; D is uncertain. CDR1 and CDR2 (germline): SGHKS, YYEKEE (reference sequence). CDR3 length: 13 amino acids. V was shortened by 0 bases and J by 8 bases, with 6 bases between the two germline ends.

As concerns this clone: An end of the junction does not agree with germline; a read error may underlie this. The chain recombines TRBV19 with TRBJ1-2, with unresolved D. Germline V gene sequence: CDR1 LNHDA, CDR2 SQIVND (reference sequence). CDR3 size: 13 residues. CDR3 nucleotides: TGTGCCAGTAGTATTAAATCGGACTATGACTACACCTTC. Its translation is CASSIKSDYDYTF.

The CDR3 DNA sequence: TGTGCCAGCAGCCAAGATACCCGGTACGAGCAGTACTTC. This codes for CASSQDTRYEQYF. V gene TRBV14 combines with J gene TRBJ2-7; D unresolved. CDR1 SGHDN and CDR2 FVKESK come from the germline V gene. V lost 0 bases to trimming and J lost 4 bases, with 7 bases between them. The CDR3 is 13 amino acids.